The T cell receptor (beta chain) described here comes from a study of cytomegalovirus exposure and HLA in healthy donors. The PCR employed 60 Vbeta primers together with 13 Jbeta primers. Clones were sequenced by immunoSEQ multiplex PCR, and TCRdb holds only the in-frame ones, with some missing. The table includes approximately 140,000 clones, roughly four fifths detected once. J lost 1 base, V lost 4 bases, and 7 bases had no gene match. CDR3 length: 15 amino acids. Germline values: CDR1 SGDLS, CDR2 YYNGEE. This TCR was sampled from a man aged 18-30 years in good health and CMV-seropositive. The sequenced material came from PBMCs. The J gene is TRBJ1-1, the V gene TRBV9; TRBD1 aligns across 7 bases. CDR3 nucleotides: TGTGCCAGCAGCCCCTTGCACAGGGGGAACACTGAAGCTTTCTTT. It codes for CASSPLHRGNTEAFF.